Detailed here is one T cell receptor beta chain. Its antigen is still unknown. Base qualities are not recorded, but no much larger clone differs from it by a single base. The data were taken from a study of cytomegalovirus exposure and HLA in healthy donors (TCRdb year 2017). With respect to the entire study: According to a later analysis, one platform produced both the 120 validation repertoires and the roughly 640 repertoires of the first cohort. The study aimed to test whether signatures of past pathogen exposure could be identified by cataloging public T cell receptors. In addition to the first cohort of 666 subjects, a separate validation cohort of about 120 different subjects was used. To predict cytomegalovirus infection status, the study brought together high-throughput TCR immunosequencing, statistical association of individual TCRs with disease status, and machine learning. General conclusions and limits of the study: A few of the identified cytomegalovirus-associated TCR beta chains were confirmed in vitro to be specific for cytomegalovirus antigens. In the study, some 160 TCR beta chains were listed as associated with cytomegalovirus. The authors suggested that the approach could potentially be generalized to other disease states and immunological phenotypes. Across donors, most TCR sequences were observed very rarely, whereas some public TCRs were present in many individuals. Cytomegalovirus status was reported to be diagnosed by the classifier with high specificity and sensitivity in both the original and validation cohorts. In a later analysis, TCRs clustered in the first cohort were found to also tend to co-occur in the 100 to 150 validation repertoires, with roughly 93% of cluster scores above 0. A later analysis lacked HLA typing for the validation cohort, so it scored co-occurrence in that cohort across all 130 or so repertoires.

The library was obtained by the immunoSEQ multiplex PCR assay. Processing in the source paper ran as follows. A statistical classification framework was built for diagnosing cytomegalovirus status from the catalog of TCR beta chain sequences. TCRdb took this table from immuneACCESS and kept in-frame rearrangements with V and J called. Such tables lack part of the clones; where checked against another copy, unresolved V genes explain under half of the gap, and the rest is unexplained. Clone size and V and J calls were adopted from that table, with D and trimming inferred from the DNA. In this sample the table shows fewer than 200,000 clones, roughly 89% of which occur a single time. 3% to 3.5% of the sample belongs to the ten largest clones. Separate from the roughly 630-subject first cohort, the validation cohort of roughly 110 subjects was the group to which the donors belonged. The CDR3 holds 14 amino acids from the cysteine to the phenylalanine. Only the CDR3 region is kept as DNA, spanning 42 bases read in frame from base 1. Via the germline V gene (reference sequence), CDR1 is GTSNPN and CDR2 SVGIG. Unmatched junction bases come to 8, with V trimmed by 2 bases and J by 5 bases.

Sequencing was done on a sample of PBMCs. The receptor was derived from a woman younger than 30 in good health and CMV-seropositive. This sequence uses TRBV30 and TRBJ1-2; 7 central bases correspond to TRBD1. Here is the DNA: TGTGCCTGGAGTCAGGGGCACAGGGGATATGGCTACACCTTC. Its translation is CAWSQGHRGYGYTF.